The present T cell receptor beta chain was sequenced within a study of cytomegalovirus exposure and HLA in healthy donors. These donors, healthy bone marrow donors, were studied. As to this clone: The antigen is undetermined.

The PCR used 60 Vbeta and 13 Jbeta primers. TCRdb's table, derived via immunoSEQ multiplex PCR, lists solely in-frame clones and lacks some. This table holds 150,000 or so clones, 70% to 75% found once. Study-level results: As a later analysis showed, a missense DCLRE1C variant was linked to trimming of TCR beta V- and J-genes. What a later analysis reportedly showed was that an Asian-associated ancestry cluster had fewer N-insertions than the approximately 700-donor mean.

The clonotype comes from a man younger than 30 in good health and CMV-seropositive. The sample taken for sequencing was PBMCs.

For the CDR3, the DNA is TGTGCCAGCAGCCGCCATCTTTTAGCGGGAGGGCCCGGCGATGAGCAGTTCTTC. Translating it yields CASSRHLLAGGPGDEQFF. This rearrangement joins TRBV14 to TRBJ2-1; 11 bases fit TRBD2. The junction had 16 bases not matched to a gene; V was cut back by 4 bases and J by 8 bases. Per the germline V gene, CDR1 is SGHDN and CDR2 is FVKESK. This CDR3 is 18 amino acids long.